These T cell receptor beta chains were read from a single sample in a study of T cell responses to AZD1222 COVID-19 vaccine. The method was immunoSEQ multiplex PCR; TCRdb's version includes in-frame clones alone and lacks a portion of them. The sample comprises roughly 150,000 clones, around 94% of which are singletons, and roughly 5% rests with the top ten. The sample was peripheral blood, taken 28 days after the second AZD1222 dose. The origin of the receptors is an adult who received the AZD1222 COVID-19 vaccine. Each CDR3 is given without its conserved first and last residue.

v_call	j_call	cdr3_aa
TRBV7-6	TRBJ1-1	ASSFDT
TRBV19	TRBJ1-5	ASGGGWGPQH
TRBV4-1	TRBJ1-1	ASSQGGGLTEAF
TRBV3-1/TRBV3-2	TRBJ2-7	ASSQVPETYEQY
TRBV7-6	TRBJ1-3	ASSLGGPGSGNTIY
TRBV18	TRBJ2-5	ASSPTGTGGGEETQY
TRBV6-1	TRBJ2-2	ASSATKLAGAGELF
TRBV2	TRBJ2-7	ASRGRPRSHPSYEQY
TRBV30	TRBJ1-2	AWSGSTRGDGYT
TRBV3-1/TRBV3-2	TRBJ2-7	ASSFGQALY
TRBV11-1	TRBJ2-5	ASSLQGTQY
TRBV7-8	TRBJ1-2	ASSLVWGANYGYT
TRBV7-6	TRBJ2-1	ASSLAWGRVARGAYNEQF
TRBV19	TRBJ1-1	ASSGPSAEAF
TRBV19	TRBJ1-5	ASSIQQGRGNQPQH
TRBV15	TRBJ2-3	ATSTGRGLEDTQY
TRBV5-1	TRBJ2-7	ASSALNSDEQY
TRBV18	TRBJ1-1	ASTLTGMNTEAF
TRBV9	TRBJ2-1	ASSVSERGSYNEQF
TRBV18	TRBJ2-1	ASSPPGTGYEQF
TRBV28	TRBJ2-1	ASSFQLAGVSEQF
TRBV7-9	TRBJ2-2	ASSPPSGGPTGELF
TRBV19	TRBJ1-1	ASGSRGTEAF
TRBV29-1	TRBJ2-3	SVEAPSRQGLTDTQY
TRBV19	TRBJ2-3	ASSISSPTDTQY
TRBV24-1	TRBJ2-6	ATSDNNSGANVLT
TRBV5-1	TRBJ2-5	ASRSQEGIQETQY
TRBV30	TRBJ2-7	AWSVNRGASEQY
TRBV4-2	TRBJ1-2	ASSPLGLWRRYGYT
TRBV28	TRBJ2-7	ASRRTGEQY
TRBV7-8	TRBJ1-1	ASSPGQGGAF
TRBV4-2	TRBJ1-1	ASSQDGRMNTEAF
TRBV20-1	TRBJ2-7	SASRDYSYEQY